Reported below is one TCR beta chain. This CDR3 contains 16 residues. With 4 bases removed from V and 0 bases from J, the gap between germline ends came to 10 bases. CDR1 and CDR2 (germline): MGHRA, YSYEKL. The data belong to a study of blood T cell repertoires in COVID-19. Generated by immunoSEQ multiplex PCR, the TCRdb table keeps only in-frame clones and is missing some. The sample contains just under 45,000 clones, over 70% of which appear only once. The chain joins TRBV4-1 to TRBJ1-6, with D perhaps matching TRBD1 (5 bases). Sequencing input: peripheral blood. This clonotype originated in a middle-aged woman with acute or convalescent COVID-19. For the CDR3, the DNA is TGCGCCAGCAGCCCGTCGGGGGGCTCCTATAATTCACCCCTCCACTTT. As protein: CASSPSGGSYNSPLHF.